Reported below is one TCR beta chain. Library preparation (for TCRbeta) was performed with unique molecular identifiers. TCRdb ran MiXCR on the PCR reads and lists one entry per CDR3 protein. The repertoire has a few hundred thousand distinct CDR3 sequences, around 10% of them found once; the top ten carry under 3%. Germline loops: CDR1 SGHTA, CDR2 FQGTGA. J gave up 9 bases and V 5 bases, and 6 bases lay outside the gene matches. CDR3 length: 13 amino acids. The data stem from a study of T-cell reconstitution after alpha-beta-depleted transplantation in children. The clonotype originates from a human donor who donated a stem cell graft to a child with acute lymphoblastic leukemia. Here the sequenced sample was PBMCs from the stem cell graft donor, taken from the stem cell graft. The chain combines TRBV7-3 with TRBJ2-1; 8 positions match TRBD2. In DNA, the CDR3 is TGTGCCAGCAGCCGACGGGAGGGGGGTGAGCAGTTCTTC. Translating gives CASSRREGGEQFF. Filled out from reference TRBV7-3 and TRBJ2-1, the complete variable domain reads GAGVSQTPSNKVTEKGKYVELRCDPISGHTALYWYRQSLGQGPEFLIYFQGTGAADDSGLPNDRFFAVRPEGSVSTLKIQRTERGDSAVYLCASSRREGGEQFFGPGTRLTVL.